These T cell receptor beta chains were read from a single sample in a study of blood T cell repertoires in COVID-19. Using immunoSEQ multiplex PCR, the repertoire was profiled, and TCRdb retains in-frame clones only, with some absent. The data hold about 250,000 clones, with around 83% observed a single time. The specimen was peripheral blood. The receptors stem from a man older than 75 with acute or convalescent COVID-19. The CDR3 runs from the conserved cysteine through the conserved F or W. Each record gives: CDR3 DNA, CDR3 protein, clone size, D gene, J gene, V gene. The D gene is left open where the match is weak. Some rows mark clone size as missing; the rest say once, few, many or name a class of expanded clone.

CDR3nt: TGTGCCAGCAGTCGGACTAGCGGACAACACTACAATGAGCAGTTCTTC
CDR3aa: CASSRTSGQHYNEQFF
abundance: NA
d_gene: TRBD2
j_gene: TRBJ2-1
v_gene: TRBV7-6

CDR3nt: TGCGCCAGCAGTGCCGGGTTAAGCACAGATACGCAGTATTTT
CDR3aa: CASSAGLSTDTQYF
abundance: NA
d_gene: NA
j_gene: TRBJ2-3
v_gene: TRBV10-1

CDR3nt: TGTGCCAGCAGTTACCCTTTAGGGGGCGGGTATGGCTACACCTTC
CDR3aa: CASSYPLGGGYGYTF
abundance: NA
d_gene: TRBD1
j_gene: TRBJ1-2
v_gene: TRBV6-6

CDR3nt: TGTGCCAGCAGTTTATCGCCTAGCGGGGGAGGGGAGCAGTACTTC
CDR3aa: CASSLSPSGGGEQYF
abundance: NA
d_gene: TRBD2
j_gene: TRBJ2-7
v_gene: TRBV27

CDR3nt: TGTGCTAGTGGTCAACTTCGACAAACTACGCAGTATTTT
CDR3aa: CASGQLRQTTQYF
abundance: NA
d_gene: NA
j_gene: TRBJ2-3
v_gene: TRBV12-5

CDR3nt: TGTGCCAGTAGTCCCTCGATGGCAGGGGGCCCGGCTAATGAAAAACTGTTTTTT
CDR3aa: CASSPSMAGGPANEKLFF
abundance: NA
d_gene: TRBD1
j_gene: TRBJ1-4
v_gene: TRBV19

CDR3nt: TGTGCCAGCAGCTCTTCGAAGACTAGGGTGCGAAATGAGCAGTTCTTC
CDR3aa: CASSSSKTRVRNEQFF
abundance: NA
d_gene: NA
j_gene: TRBJ2-1
v_gene: TRBV11-3

CDR3nt: TGTGCCAGCAGCTGGGGCTTACCACTAGCCAAAAACATTCAGTACTTC
CDR3aa: CASSWGLPLAKNIQYF
abundance: NA
d_gene: NA
j_gene: TRBJ2-4
v_gene: TRBV5-8

CDR3nt: TGCGCCAGCAGCCCAGGTGGAGTAGCGGGGGAGACCCAGTACTTC
CDR3aa: CASSPGGVAGETQYF
abundance: NA
d_gene: TRBD2
j_gene: TRBJ2-5
v_gene: TRBV5-1

CDR3nt: TGTGCCAGCAGCGGACAGGGATCCGATCAGCCCCAGCATTTT
CDR3aa: CASSGQGSDQPQHF
abundance: once
d_gene: TRBD1
j_gene: TRBJ1-5
v_gene: TRBV7-6

CDR3nt: TGTGCCAGCAGCACTCGGACTAGCGGGACCTACGAGCAGTACTTC
CDR3aa: CASSTRTSGTYEQYF
abundance: NA
d_gene: TRBD2
j_gene: TRBJ2-7
v_gene: TRBV5-6

CDR3nt: TGTGCCAGCAGCCCTCTACCGGGGAGTTCAGGCACTGAAGCTTTCTTT
CDR3aa: CASSPLPGSSGTEAFF
abundance: NA
d_gene: NA
j_gene: TRBJ1-1
v_gene: TRBV3-1/TRBV3-2

CDR3nt: TGCGCCAGCAGCTTGTGGTTAGGGTTCGAGGGTGAGCAGTTCTTC
CDR3aa: CASSLWLGFEGEQFF
abundance: NA
d_gene: NA
j_gene: TRBJ2-1
v_gene: TRBV5-1

CDR3nt: TGTGCCAGCAGCCCGAGGGGGCTCGAGCAGTACTTC
CDR3aa: CASSPRGLEQYF
abundance: few
d_gene: TRBD1
j_gene: TRBJ2-7
v_gene: TRBV6-6

CDR3nt: TGTGCCAGCATGCTATCCGGGACAGGGGCGAGGACCCAGTACTTC
CDR3aa: CASMLSGTGARTQYF
abundance: NA
d_gene: TRBD1
j_gene: TRBJ2-5
v_gene: TRBV5-5

CDR3nt: TGTGCCAGCAGTTCGAATAGGAACACTGAAGCTTTCTTT
CDR3aa: CASSSNRNTEAFF
abundance: NA
d_gene: NA
j_gene: TRBJ1-1
v_gene: TRBV12-3/TRBV12-4

CDR3nt: TGTGCCAGCAGTCCCAGCGGGGGGGTAGGGCTTTCACCCCTCCACTTT
CDR3aa: CASSPSGGVGLSPLHF
abundance: NA
d_gene: NA
j_gene: TRBJ1-6
v_gene: TRBV27

CDR3nt: TGTGCCAGCAGCTTAGGGGGCGGGGTGGCCACTGAAGCTTTCTTT
CDR3aa: CASSLGGGVATEAFF
abundance: NA
d_gene: NA
j_gene: TRBJ1-1
v_gene: TRBV7-9

CDR3nt: TGTGCCAGTCAGGGCTTTAATGGCTACACCTTC
CDR3aa: CASQGFNGYTF
abundance: NA
d_gene: NA
j_gene: TRBJ1-2
v_gene: TRBV19

CDR3nt: TGTGCCAGTACCGCAGGGTCCGCTGGTGAAAAACTGTTTTTT
CDR3aa: CASTAGSAGEKLFF
abundance: NA
d_gene: NA
j_gene: TRBJ1-4
v_gene: TRBV19

CDR3nt: TGTGCCACCAGTGATCCCAGGGACAGGACCTACGAGCAGTACTTC
CDR3aa: CATSDPRDRTYEQYF
abundance: NA
d_gene: TRBD1
j_gene: TRBJ2-7
v_gene: TRBV24-1

CDR3nt: TGTGCCAGCAGTGTTACAAGGGGGAGCGAGCGGAGAAGGATCTTT
CDR3aa: CASSVTRGSERRRIF
abundance: NA
d_gene: NA
j_gene: TRBJ1-1
v_gene: TRBV2

CDR3nt: TGTGCCAGCAGTGAAGCGGAGGCGCCTCGGGGGACCCAGTACTTC
CDR3aa: CASSEAEAPRGTQYF
abundance: NA
d_gene: NA
j_gene: TRBJ2-5
v_gene: TRBV6-1

CDR3nt: TGTGCCAGCAGCTTGGGTACAGTTAATTCACCCCTCCACTTT
CDR3aa: CASSLGTVNSPLHF
abundance: NA
d_gene: NA
j_gene: TRBJ1-6
v_gene: TRBV11-2

CDR3nt: TGTGCCTGGAGTGTACAGGGGGGCAATCAGCCCCAGCATTTT
CDR3aa: CAWSVQGGNQPQHF
abundance: NA
d_gene: TRBD1
j_gene: TRBJ1-5
v_gene: TRBV30

CDR3nt: TGTGCCAGTAGTATTGGGAGGCGAACTAATGAAAAACTGTTTTTT
CDR3aa: CASSIGRRTNEKLFF
abundance: NA
d_gene: NA
j_gene: TRBJ1-4
v_gene: TRBV19

CDR3nt: TGTGCCACCAGTGATTTGAGTGGGAGGAGCCAGTGGGTGAACACTGAAGCTTTCTTT
CDR3aa: CATSDLSGRSQWVNTEAFF
abundance: NA
d_gene: NA
j_gene: TRBJ1-1
v_gene: TRBV24-1

CDR3nt: TGTGCCAGTAGTAAACCACGGGACAGCTTAAACTATGGCTACACCTTC
CDR3aa: CASSKPRDSLNYGYTF
abundance: NA
d_gene: TRBD1
j_gene: TRBJ1-2
v_gene: TRBV19

CDR3nt: TGTGCCAGCAGCCCCCACGGGACAGGCAACTACGAGCAGTACTTC
CDR3aa: CASSPHGTGNYEQYF
abundance: once
d_gene: TRBD1
j_gene: TRBJ2-7
v_gene: TRBV7-9

CDR3nt: TGTGCCAGCTCACCACCAAACAGGGGCCCCACCTACGAGCAGTACTTC
CDR3aa: CASSPPNRGPTYEQYF
abundance: NA
d_gene: TRBD1
j_gene: TRBJ2-7
v_gene: TRBV18

CDR3nt: TGTGCCAGCAGCTTAGACAGGTCGCCTCTCTACGAGCAGTACTTC
CDR3aa: CASSLDRSPLYEQYF
abundance: NA
d_gene: NA
j_gene: TRBJ2-7
v_gene: TRBV13

CDR3nt: TGTGCCAGCAGCCCTCGGACAGGGAAAGTAGTCGGGGAGCTGTTTTTT
CDR3aa: CASSPRTGKVVGELFF
abundance: NA
d_gene: TRBD1
j_gene: TRBJ2-2
v_gene: TRBV5-5

CDR3nt: TGTGCCAGCAGCGGACGACAGGACAGTGAAGCTTTCTTT
CDR3aa: CASSGRQDSEAFF
abundance: NA
d_gene: NA
j_gene: TRBJ1-1
v_gene: TRBV9

CDR3nt: TGTGCCAGTAGTACGACTAGCGGGAGAGTAGATACGCAGTATTTT
CDR3aa: CASSTTSGRVDTQYF
abundance: NA
d_gene: TRBD2
j_gene: TRBJ2-3
v_gene: TRBV19

CDR3nt: TGTGCCAGCACCGTAGCGGGAGGGCCATACGAGCAGTACTTC
CDR3aa: CASTVAGGPYEQYF
abundance: NA
d_gene: TRBD2
j_gene: TRBJ2-7
v_gene: TRBV6-1

CDR3nt: TGTGCCAGCAGCCAATGGGTATTGACAGGGAGAGTACATGGTTCACCCCTCCACTTT
CDR3aa: CASSQWVLTGRVHGSPLHF
abundance: NA
d_gene: TRBD1
j_gene: TRBJ1-6
v_gene: TRBV7-9

CDR3nt: TGTGCCAGCAGCCTGGGACAGGCCGCCGGGCAGTACTTC
CDR3aa: CASSLGQAAGQYF
abundance: few
d_gene: TRBD1
j_gene: TRBJ2-7
v_gene: TRBV5-4

CDR3nt: TGTGCCAGCAGCTTGGTGGCGTTGGAGAATTCACCCCTCCACTTT
CDR3aa: CASSLVALENSPLHF
abundance: NA
d_gene: NA
j_gene: TRBJ1-6
v_gene: TRBV5-6

CDR3nt: TGTGCCAGCAGCCTTCGTCCGGGGGTTACGACTGAAGCTTTCTTT
CDR3aa: CASSLRPGVTTEAFF
abundance: NA
d_gene: NA
j_gene: TRBJ1-1
v_gene: TRBV3-1/TRBV3-2

CDR3nt: TGCGCCAGCAGCGTACAGGGCCTGGCTGAAAAACTGTTTTTT
CDR3aa: CASSVQGLAEKLFF
abundance: NA
d_gene: NA
j_gene: TRBJ1-4
v_gene: TRBV5-1

CDR3nt: TGTGCCAGCAGTGATGGACGGGGGAATCAGCCCCAGCATTTT
CDR3aa: CASSDGRGNQPQHF
abundance: NA
d_gene: NA
j_gene: TRBJ1-5
v_gene: TRBV2

CDR3nt: TGTGCCAGCAGCTTATTTTCGCGGGAGGGAGAGACCCAGTACTTC
CDR3aa: CASSLFSREGETQYF
abundance: NA
d_gene: TRBD2
j_gene: TRBJ2-5
v_gene: TRBV7-2

CDR3nt: TGCAGTGGAGGGCAATACTACGAGCAGTACTTC
CDR3aa: CSGGQYYEQYF
abundance: NA
d_gene: NA
j_gene: TRBJ2-7
v_gene: TRBV20-1

CDR3nt: TGTGCCAGCAGCTCTATCCGGACAGCAGCGGGAAACACCATATATTTT
CDR3aa: CASSSIRTAAGNTIYF
abundance: NA
d_gene: NA
j_gene: TRBJ1-3
v_gene: TRBV11-2

CDR3nt: TGCGCCAGCAGCTTGGGGACTAGCCGGGAGACCCAGTACTTC
CDR3aa: CASSLGTSRETQYF
abundance: NA
d_gene: TRBD2
j_gene: TRBJ2-5
v_gene: TRBV5-1

CDR3nt: TGTGCCAGCAGTTTCCTAGCCAATGAGCAGTTCTTC
CDR3aa: CASSFLANEQFF
abundance: NA
d_gene: NA
j_gene: TRBJ2-1
v_gene: TRBV2

CDR3nt: TGCGCCAGCAGCTCCAACCCCGGGACAGGGGAACTGGAGCAGTACTTC
CDR3aa: CASSSNPGTGELEQYF
abundance: NA
d_gene: TRBD1
j_gene: TRBJ2-7
v_gene: TRBV5-1